This T cell receptor beta chain appears in the sequencing data of a study of cytomegalovirus exposure and HLA in healthy donors. Whole-study findings and limits: First-cohort TCR clusters were later found to tend to co-occur in the 120 validation repertoires. Rare TCR sequences dominated, though some public TCRs recurred in many donors. Reports indicated that the classifier achieved high specificity and sensitivity in diagnosing cytomegalovirus status. In vitro checks showed that a few CMV-associated chains really do target CMV antigens.

Of note for this clone: Its antigen is still unknown.

The protocol was immunoSEQ multiplex PCR, while the TCRdb copy is restricted to in-frame clones and leaves out a portion. The repertoire holds 160,000 or so clones, 86% seen once, with approximately 2.6% in the top ten. CDR1 is SGHDT and CDR2 is YYEEEE in the germline V gene. CDR3 length: 13 amino acids. With 4 bases removed from V and 0 bases from J, the gap between germline ends came to 6 bases. The sample consisted of PBMCs. The TCR sequence derives from a man aged 18 to 29 in good health and CMV-seropositive. This rearrangement joins TRBV5-6 to TRBJ2-3; D unresolved. CDR3 protein: CASSPPSTDTQYF. The CDR3 DNA follows: TGTGCCAGCAGCCCCCCTAGCACAGATACGCAGTATTTT.